This entry lists 19 T cell receptor beta chains sequenced from one sample in a study of T cell responses to AZD1222 COVID-19 vaccine. TCRdb's copy holds only in-frame clones and misses some; the assay was immunoSEQ multiplex PCR. The table lists more than 110,000 clones, 85% to 95% of them singletons. The sample here was peripheral blood, taken 28 days after the second AZD1222 dose. The receptors come from an adult who received the AZD1222 COVID-19 vaccine.

The chain has TRBV29-1 and TRBJ2-7; a possible D gene is TRBD1 (5 bases). This CDR3 is built from 11 residues. Per germline, CDR1 SQVTM and CDR2 ANQGSEA. V was shortened by 5 bases and J by 6 bases, with 11 bases between the two germline ends. The DNA of the CDR3 is TGCAGCGTTCTGGACAACCTCGAGCAGTACTTC. This encodes CSVLDNLEQYF.

The chain combines TRBV24-1 with TRBJ1-2; D is possibly TRBD1 (6 bases). Germline V gene data show CDR1 as KGHDR and CDR2 as SFDVKD. The CDR3 runs to 15 residues. V was shortened by 4 bases and J by 6 bases, with 17 bases between the two germline ends. As DNA, the CDR3 is TGTGCCACCAGTGACCCCGACAGGCCCTTGGATGGCTACACCTTC. Its translation: CATSDPDRPLDGYTF.

The chain couples TRBV5-1 to TRBJ1-1; TRBD1 agrees at 8 bases. CDR3 length equals 16 residues. Germline V lookup: CDR1 SGHRS, CDR2 YFSETQ. With 0 bases clipped from V and 0 bases from J, the junction kept 4 bases outside the gene matches. CDR3 residues: CASSLAGRGLNTEAFF. As DNA, the CDR3 is TGCGCCAGCAGCTTGGCTGGCAGGGGGCTGAACACTGAAGCTTTCTTT.

This chain joins TRBV14 and TRBJ2-1, with D perhaps matching TRBD2 (5 bases). V was clipped by 0 bases and J by 9 bases, with 15 bases between them. The CDR3 has 15 residues. CDR1 is SGHDN, CDR2 FVKESK, per germline. The CDR3 here is CASSQDLALAREQFF. The CDR3 nucleotides are TGTGCCAGCAGCCAAGATCTTGCTCTAGCACGTGAGCAGTTCTTC.

The gene calls are TRBV5-4 and TRBJ2-1, with D perhaps given as TRBD1 or TRBD2 (8 bases each). Per germline, CDR1 SGHNT and CDR2 YYREEE (reference sequence). This CDR3 is 15 amino acids long. Trimming shortened V by 6 bases and J by 3 bases, and 16 bases separated the two germline ends. CDR3 sequence (DNA): TGTGCCAGCAACAGGGGGACTAGTGGCTACAATGAGCAGTTCTTC. It yields the protein CASNRGTSGYNEQFF.

The chain joins TRBV30 to TRBJ1-2; unclear D gene. Looked up from germline, CDR1 is GTSNPN and CDR2 is SVGIG (reference sequence). This CDR3 is built from 13 residues. V was shortened by 2 bases and J by 3 bases, with 10 bases between the two germline ends. CDR3 sequence reads: CAWSRTRDYGYTF. CDR3 DNA: TGTGCCTGGAGTAGAACGAGGGACTATGGCTACACCTTC.

The V and J genes are TRBV27 and TRBJ1-6; TRBD1 agrees at 9 bases. CDR1 is MNHEY and CDR2 is SMNVEV in the germline V gene (reference sequence). The CDR3 extends over 14 amino acids. V shed 4 bases and J 9 bases; nucleotides not matched to a gene: 4. The CDR3 loop reads CASSSGTGFSPLHF. The CDR3 nucleotides are TGTGCCAGCAGTTCAGGGACAGGGTTTTCACCCCTCCACTTT.

For this clone: At one of its ends the junction is not consistent with the germline gene, which may arise from a read error. The rearrangement links TRBV18 to TRBJ1-1; the match to TRBD1 covers 7 bases. Germline CDR1 KGHSH, CDR2 LQKENI. The length of the CDR3 is 15 residues. The CDR3 DNA reads as TGTGCCAGCTCACCGGCCCGGGACAGCTTTACTGGGTGGATCTTT. This sequence encodes CASSPARDSFTGWIF.

The V gene is TRBV5-6, the J gene TRBJ2-7, with D unresolved. V was clipped by 6 bases and J by 3 bases, with 16 bases between them. The CDR3 consists of 14 residues. From germline, CDR1 is SGHDT and CDR2 YYEEEE. The CDR3: CASTRRQRYYEQYF. The DNA of the CDR3 is TGTGCCAGCACCCGAAGGCAGCGATACTACGAGCAGTACTTC.

The J gene is TRBJ1-1, the V gene TRBV30; D is uncertain. Germline V CDR1 and CDR2: GTSNPN, SVGIG (reference sequence). V gave up 5 bases and J gave up 0 bases, with 10 bases separating them. CDR3 length: 13 residues. The CDR3 loop reads CAWSLDLNTEAFF. The DNA for the CDR3 is TGTGCCTGGTCCCTAGACCTGAACACTGAAGCTTTCTTT. Based on the CDR3 plus reference TRBV30 and TRBJ1-1, the full variable domain is SQTIHQWPATLVQPVGSPLSLECTVEGTSNPNLYWYRQAAGRGLQLLFYSVGIGQISSEVPQNLSASRPQDRQFILSSKKLLLSDSGFYLCAWSLDLNTEAFFGQGTRLTVV.

This rearrangement joins TRBV6-5 to TRBJ2-7; unclear D gene. V was clipped by 7 bases and J by 7 bases, with 14 bases between them. The CDR3 contains 12 residues. Germline V gives CDR1 MNHEY, CDR2 SVGAGI. Written as DNA, the CDR3 is TGTGCCAGCAAAGACCCTTCCTTAGAGCAGTACTTC. Its protein product is CASKDPSLEQYF.

The chain links TRBV7-2 to TRBJ1-2; D might be TRBD1 (6 bases). From germline, CDR1 is SGHTA and CDR2 FQGNSA. The length of the CDR3 is 16 residues. Trimming removed 1 base at V and 3 bases at J, with 15 bases between. This CDR3 reads CASSLDRERSYYGYTF. CDR3 coding DNA: TGTGCCAGCAGCTTAGACAGGGAGAGAAGCTACTATGGCTACACCTTC. The whole variable domain, filled in from reference TRBV7-2 and TRBJ1-2, reads GAGVSQSPSNKVTEKGKDVELRCDPISGHTALYWYRQSLGQGLEFLIYFQGNSAPDKSGLPSDRFSAERTGGSVSTLTIQRTQQEDSAVYLCASSLDRERSYYGYTFGSGTRLTVV.

This chain connects TRBV28 to TRBJ2-2; 9 bases line up with TRBD1. The CDR3 extends over 16 amino acids. V shed 5 bases and J 5 bases; nucleotides not matched to a gene: 9. From germline, CDR1 is MDHEN and CDR2 SYDVKM. The CDR3 region is CASSPRTGVGTGELFF. CDR3 nucleotide sequence: TGTGCCAGCAGTCCCCGGACAGGGGTAGGGACCGGGGAGCTGTTTTTT.

This chain links TRBV6-1 with TRBJ1-1; TRBD1 is a possible D gene (5 bases). This CDR3 spans 14 amino acids. Per germline, CDR1 MNHNS and CDR2 SASEGT. The V and J ends lost 8 bases and 2 bases respectively, with 15 bases between them. The CDR3 loop reads CASADADSNTEAFF. The DNA of the CDR3 is TGTGCCAGCGCCGACGCAGACAGTAACACTGAAGCTTTCTTT.

The chain is built from TRBV18 and TRBJ2-3; no clear D gene. CDR1 and CDR2 from the germline V gene are KGHSH and LQKENI. This CDR3 contains 17 residues. V was trimmed by 3 bases and J by 4 bases, leaving 20 bases between them. The CDR3 spells CASSPPIDVAHADTQYF. CDR3 sequence (DNA): TGTGCCAGCTCACCCCCGATTGACGTGGCACACGCAGATACGCAGTATTTT.

This clone has just a few counts. This chain connects TRBV19 to TRBJ2-7; 8 bases line up with TRBD1. The length of the CDR3 is 14 residues. J lost 7 bases, V lost 3 bases, and 8 bases had no gene match. Germline CDR1 and CDR2: LNHDA and SQIVND (reference sequence). The CDR3 nucleotides read TGTGCCAGTAGTATGGGGACAGGTACTTGGGAGCAGTACTTC. Translating it yields CASSMGTGTWEQYF.

V gene TRBV7-2 combines with J gene TRBJ1-6; tentative D call: TRBD1 (5 bases). Germline CDR1 reads SGHTA; CDR2 reads FQGNSA. V gave up 5 bases and J gave up 10 bases, with 15 bases separating them. The CDR3 has 14 amino acids. DNA of the CDR3: TGTGCCAGCAGCCACCCGGGGGTGAACTCACCCCTCCACTTT. As protein: CASSHPGVNSPLHF.

This chain joins TRBV4-3 and TRBJ2-2, with a weak D call TRBD2 (5 bases). CDR3 length: 17 amino acids. V was clipped by 2 bases and J by 5 bases, with 18 bases between them. CDR1 is LGHNA, CDR2 YSLEER, per germline. CDR3 nucleotides: TGCGCCAGCAGCCAAAGCCCGACGGGATCGCGGACCGGGGAGCTGTTTTTT. Residues: CASSQSPTGSRTGELFF.

The rearrangement joins TRBV5-6 to TRBJ2-1; the match to TRBD1 covers 8 bases. In germline, CDR1 is SGHDT, CDR2 YYEEEE. The CDR3 is 14 amino acids. V trimming: 3 bases; J trimming: 4 bases; junction bases outside the gene matches: 3. In DNA, the CDR3 is TGTGCCAGCAGCTCCGGGACAGGATACAATGAGCAGTTCTTC. Its translation: CASSSGTGYNEQFF.